These T cell receptor beta chains were read from a single sample in a study of OX40 agonist ivuxolimab in advanced cancers. Repertoires were generated with immunoSEQ multiplex PCR, while TCRdb's copy carries only in-frame clones and drops some. The sample lists around 75,000 clones, roughly 90% occurring once. The source was CD4+ or CD8+ T cells sorted from blood, collected in a trial of the OX40 agonist ivuxolimab. The receptors were gathered from an adult with an advanced solid tumor such as melanoma, head and neck, liver or kidney cancer. The CDR3 runs from the conserved cysteine through the conserved F or W. The order of the fields is V gene, D gene, clone size, J gene, CDR3 DNA, CDR3 protein. The D gene is left open where the match is weak. Clone size appears in some rows only: once, few, many, or a class for an expanded clone.

TRBV6-6,.,.,TRBJ1-5,TGTGCCAGCAGCCCCGTGGTGCAGCCCCAGCATTTT,CASSPVVQPQHF
TRBV18,.,once,TRBJ1-2,TGTGCCAGCTCACCAGGGCAGGAGGATAATGGCTACACCTTC,CASSPGQEDNGYTF
TRBV9,.,.,TRBJ2-2,TGTGCCAGCAGCTCGAGAATGACCGGGGAGCTGTTTTTT,CASSSRMTGELFF
TRBV10-3,.,.,TRBJ2-7,TGTGCCATCAGTCCCGGAGGGGATGGGACCTACGAGCAGTACTTC,CAISPGGDGTYEQYF
TRBV6-6,.,.,TRBJ1-4,TGTGCCAGCAGTTACCGGGAGCGACAGAAACTGTTTTTT,CASSYRERQKLFF
TRBV6-5,TRBD1,.,TRBJ2-5,TGTGCCAGCAGTCGGACAGGGAGAGAGACCCAGTACTTC,CASSRTGRETQYF
TRBV18,.,.,TRBJ2-7,TGTGCCAGCTCGCCCACTACTGGACAGTCCTACGAGCAGTACTTC,CASSPTTGQSYEQYF
TRBV7-6,.,.,TRBJ1-6,TGTGCCAGCAGCTTAGTGGGGAGTAATTCACCCCTCCACTTT,CASSLVGSNSPLHF
TRBV11-1,.,.,TRBJ1-1,TGTGCCAGCAGCTTAGTGGTGAACACTGAAGCTTTCTTT,CASSLVVNTEAFF
TRBV28,.,.,TRBJ1-2,TGTGCCAGCAGTATCCAACAGGGAGGCCCTGGCTACACCTTC,CASSIQQGGPGYTF
TRBV28,.,.,TRBJ1-1,TGTGCCAGCAGTTTATTCCGCAACGTGAACACTGAAGCTTTCTTT,CASSLFRNVNTEAFF
TRBV28,TRBD1,.,TRBJ2-7,TGTGCCAGCAGTTTTGGGGGGACAGGGGCCCCCTACGAGCAGTACTTC,CASSFGGTGAPYEQYF
TRBV10-3,TRBD1,.,TRBJ1-6,TGTGCCATCAGTGGGACAGGGGCACATAATTCACCCCTCCACTTT,CAISGTGAHNSPLHF
TRBV6-4,.,.,TRBJ1-2,TGTGCCAGCAGTGACGCACAGGTGAATTGGGCCTATGGCTACACCTTC,CASSDAQVNWAYGYTF
TRBV10-1,TRBD2,once,TRBJ2-1,TGCGCCAGCAGTGATTGGACTAGCGGGAACAATGAGCAGTTCTTC,CASSDWTSGNNEQFF
TRBV5-1,.,once,TRBJ2-2,TGCGCCAGCAGCTTGGAGGCACCCACCGGGGAGCTGTTTTTT,CASSLEAPTGELFF
TRBV28,.,.,TRBJ2-1,TGTGCCAGCAGTCGTCCAGGGGACTCCTACAATGAGCAGTTCTTC,CASSRPGDSYNEQFF
TRBV4-2,TRBD1,.,TRBJ2-1,TGTGCCAGCAGCCAACCCAGGGGGCCTTACAATGAGCAGTTCTTC,CASSQPRGPYNEQFF
TRBV4-2,TRBD2,.,TRBJ2-2,TGTGCCAGCAGGGAGGGACTAGCGTTGCCCGGGGAGCTGTTTTTT,CASREGLALPGELFF
TRBV7-2,TRBD2,.,TRBJ2-7,TGTGCCAGCAGCTTACTACTAGCGGGCCTTTACGAGCAGTACTTC,CASSLLLAGLYEQYF
TRBV11-2,.,.,TRBJ1-3,TGTGCCAGCAGTTCCTTGTCTGGAAACACCATATATTTT,CASSSLSGNTIYF
TRBV19,.,.,TRBJ1-5,TGTGCCAGTAGTATAGGGTCAGGGACTAGCAATCAGCCCCAGCATTTT,CASSIGSGTSNQPQHF
TRBV4-2,TRBD2,.,TRBJ2-3,TGTGCCAGCAGCCAAGTTTCTAGCGGGGGGGGAGAAGATACGCAGTATTTT,CASSQVSSGGGEDTQYF
TRBV4-2,.,.,TRBJ2-6,TGTGCCAGCAGCCAGGGGGTCGATGGGGCCAACGTCCTGACTTTC,CASSQGVDGANVLTF
TRBV4-2,.,.,TRBJ1-4,TGTGCCAGCAGCCAAGAAGTACGGGCCCGATATGAAAAACTGTTTTTT,CASSQEVRARYEKLFF
TRBV28,.,.,TRBJ1-1,TGTGCCAGCAGTCAAAACCGCGGACAGTGGAACACTGAAGCTTTCTTT,CASSQNRGQWNTEAFF
TRBV28,.,.,TRBJ1-2,TGTGCCAGCAGTTCCGGGGATCGTGGCTACACCTTC,CASSSGDRGYTF
TRBV7-9,.,.,TRBJ1-1,TGTGCCAGCGGTCGGAACACTGAAGCTTTCTTT,CASGRNTEAFF
TRBV6-5,.,once,TRBJ2-3,TGTGCCAGCAGTTACTCGATTAGGGTGGTAAATACGCAGTATTTT,CASSYSIRVVNTQYF
TRBV5-5,.,.,TRBJ2-1,TGTGCCAGCAGCTTGGGTGGGGGATCCTACAATGAGCAGTTCTTC,CASSLGGGSYNEQFF
TRBV7-2,TRBD2,.,TRBJ2-7,TGTGCCAGCAGCTTAGTAGCTAGCGGAAACTCCTACGAGCAGTACTTC,CASSLVASGNSYEQYF
TRBV18,TRBD2,.,TRBJ2-1,TGTGCCAGCTCGCTTGGGACTAGCGAGAGCAATGAGCAGTTCTTC,CASSLGTSESNEQFF
TRBV2,.,.,TRBJ2-7,TGTGCCAGCAGTGTGCTGTACGAGCAGTACTTC,CASSVLYEQYF
TRBV5-1,TRBD1,.,TRBJ1-1,TGCGCCAGCAGCACCGGGACAGGCGGAACTGAAGCTTTCTTT,CASSTGTGGTEAFF
TRBV7-2,.,.,TRBJ1-1,TGTGCCAGCAGCCTCTCACAGCAGAACACTGAAGCTTTCTTT,CASSLSQQNTEAFF
TRBV4-2,.,.,TRBJ1-3,TGTGCCAGCAGCCGATTTACCTCAGGGGTAGGAAACACCATATATTTT,CASSRFTSGVGNTIYF
TRBV7-2,.,.,TRBJ2-7,TGTGCCAGCAGCTTAGCGGGGTTTTTCTACGAGCAGTACTTC,CASSLAGFFYEQYF
TRBV6-6,.,.,TRBJ2-7,TGTGCCAGCAGTTACAACAGTTTCTACGAGCAGTACTTC,CASSYNSFYEQYF
TRBV10-2,.,.,TRBJ2-7,TGCGCCAGCGGGGGGACAGCCGTTCACGAGCAGTACTTC,CASGGTAVHEQYF
TRBV5-1,.,.,TRBJ1-2,TGCGCCAGCACCCCTCTTCCCTCACAGGGTGGGGGCACCTTC,CASTPLPSQGGGTF
TRBV7-8,TRBD1,.,TRBJ2-6,TGTGCCAGCAGCTGGCGGGGACAGGGGTCTGGGGCCAACGTCCTGACTTTC,CASSWRGQGSGANVLTF
TRBV7-7,.,.,TRBJ1-5,TGTGCTAGCAGCTTGGGCCTCAATCAGCCCCAGCATTTT,CASSLGLNQPQHF
TRBV6-1,.,few,TRBJ1-6,TGTGCCAGCAGTGACCTGCCCGGATACTCACCCCTCCACTTT,CASSDLPGYSPLHF
TRBV6-6,TRBD1,once,TRBJ1-4,TGTGCCAGCAGCAAGTTTGAGACAGGGTGGTGGCTGTTTTTT,CASSKFETGWWLFF
TRBV27,.,.,TRBJ1-2,TGTGCCAGCAGTTTATGGCCAGGGGAGACCTATGGCTACACCTTC,CASSLWPGETYGYTF
TRBV2,.,.,TRBJ1-2,TGTGCCAGCTCACTCAATCGCTATGGCTACACCTTC,CASSLNRYGYTF
TRBV2,.,.,TRBJ2-2,TGTGCCAGCGGCGGACTTTACACCGGGGAGCTGTTTTTT,CASGGLYTGELFF
TRBV7-9,TRBD1,.,TRBJ2-4,TGTGCCAGCAGCTCGACAGGGGGCGGCCGTGACTATACCCCAGGCATTCAGTACTTC,CASSSTGGGRDYTPGIQYF
TRBV2,.,.,TRBJ2-1,TGTGCCAGCAGTGGGTACGGTGAGCAGTTCTTC,CASSGYGEQFF
TRBV13,TRBD2,.,TRBJ2-5,TGTGCCAGCAGCTTAGTTGCGGGAGGGAACCAAGAGACCCAGTACTTC,CASSLVAGGNQETQYF
TRBV5-1,.,.,TRBJ2-3,TGCGCCAGCAGCTTCCGGGCAGTCTTCACAGATACGCAGTATTTT,CASSFRAVFTDTQYF
TRBV19,TRBD2,.,TRBJ2-3,TGTGCCAGTAGTGGGAGGGGTAGTAAGGCAGATACGCAGTATTTT,CASSGRGSKADTQYF
TRBV7-9,.,.,TRBJ2-7,TGTGCCAGCAGCTTAGCGCCCCGGGGATCAACCTACGAGCAGTACTTC,CASSLAPRGSTYEQYF